The rows below give T cell receptor beta chains drawn from one sample of a study of blood T cell repertoires in COVID-19. Produced via immunoSEQ multiplex PCR; TCRdb's table is partial and in-frame only. The table includes about half a million clones, roughly nine tenths detected once. The sequencing input was PBMCs or T cells enriched from blood (not recorded which). These receptors were taken from a woman aged 55 to 70 who had recovered from COVID-19. Both conserved end residues are part of each CDR3. Each record gives: J gene, D gene, V gene, clone size, CDR3 DNA, CDR3 protein. A D gene is named only where the DNA matches it firmly. A clone size is listed for some rows: how often the clone was seen (once, few, many), or a class if it is expanded.

TRBJ1-6	.	TRBV27	.	TGTGCCAGCAGTTTATCCCCTCGGGGAACCCTAAATTCACCCCTCCACTTT	CASSLSPRGTLNSPLHF
TRBJ2-5	TRBD2	TRBV7-2	.	TGTGCCAGCAGCTCTAGAGGTAGCGGGTACCAAGAGACCCAGTACTTC	CASSSRGSGYQETQYF
TRBJ2-7	TRBD1	TRBV2	.	TGTGCCAGCAGTGGACAGGGGGGGGCCTACGAGCAGTACTTC	CASSGQGGAYEQYF
TRBJ2-7	.	TRBV11-2	.	TGTGCCAGCAGCAAAGGTGGGGCACCCGGACACTACGAGCAGTACTTC	CASSKGGAPGHYEQYF
TRBJ2-3	.	TRBV28	.	TGTGCCAGCAGTTTATCCTCGGGGGGCGACACAGATACGCAGTATTTT	CASSLSSGGDTDTQYF
TRBJ1-1	.	TRBV25-1	.	TGTGCCAGCAGTCCCACTATCGGAGGGTACACTGAAGCTTTCTTT	CASSPTIGGYTEAFF
TRBJ2-1	TRBD2	TRBV9	.	TGTGCCAGCAGCGTAGGCGGGGGGGTTTACAATGAGCAGTTCTTC	CASSVGGGVYNEQFF
TRBJ1-5	.	TRBV6-5	once	TGTGCCAGCATAGGACAGCACAATCAGCCCCAGCATTTT	CASIGQHNQPQHF
TRBJ1-2	.	TRBV2	.	TGTGCCAGCGGTCACTCCCGGGGAGGGAACTATGGCTACACCTTC	CASGHSRGGNYGYTF
TRBJ1-2	TRBD1	TRBV12-5	.	TGTGCTAGTGGTTCCCCACCCCAGGGGGCCTATGGCTACACCTTC	CASGSPPQGAYGYTF
TRBJ1-4	TRBD1	TRBV19	.	TGTGCCAGTAGTGCTCAACCAGGGGGTCTACGGGAAAAACTGTTTTTT	CASSAQPGGLREKLFF
TRBJ1-1	.	TRBV21-1	.	TGTGCCAACCCGTGGGGACAGAACACTGAAGCTTTCTTT	CANPWGQNTEAFF
TRBJ1-3	.	TRBV11-2	.	TGTGCCAGCAGTCAGCGCCCTGGAAACACCATATATTTT	CASSQRPGNTIYF
TRBJ1-4	TRBD1	TRBV2	.	TGTGCCAGCAACAGGGCCGGGACAGTTAATGAAAAACTGTTTTTT	CASNRAGTVNEKLFF
TRBJ1-2	.	TRBV29-1	once	TGCAGCGTTGAAGATGGGCAGGGCTGTGGCTACACCTTC	CSVEDGQGCGYTF
TRBJ2-5	TRBD2	TRBV11-3	.	TGTGCCAGCAGCTTAGATCGGGGGGGGAAGACGGACCAAGAGACCCAGTACTTC	CASSLDRGGKTDQETQYF
TRBJ1-4	TRBD1	TRBV2	.	TGTGCCAGCAGTTCCGGGACAGGGGAGGAAAAACTGTTTTTT	CASSSGTGEEKLFF
TRBJ2-1	.	TRBV24-1	.	TGTGCCACCAGTGATTCGGGCTCCTACAATGAGCAGTTCTTC	CATSDSGSYNEQFF
TRBJ1-1	.	TRBV18	.	TGTGCCAGCTCGCCTTCCGGGAAGACGAACACTGAAGCTTTCTTT	CASSPSGKTNTEAFF
TRBJ2-5	TRBD2	TRBV6-5	.	TGTGCCAGCAGTTCCGCCGGGACTACGACACAAGAGACCCAGTACTTC	CASSSAGTTTQETQYF
TRBJ1-5	.	TRBV4-1	.	TGCGCCAGCAGCCAAGATGGGGCATTTAGGGGCAATCAGCCCCAGCATTTT	CASSQDGAFRGNQPQHF
TRBJ1-6	TRBD1	TRBV5-6	.	TGTGCCAGCAGCCGGGGACAGAATTCACCCCTCCACTTT	CASSRGQNSPLHF
TRBJ2-1	.	TRBV2	.	TGTGCCAGCAGTGGATTAGAAGGGGCAGACTACAATGAGCAGTTCTTC	CASSGLEGADYNEQFF
TRBJ2-1	TRBD2	TRBV6-2/TRBV6-3	.	TGTGCCAGCAGTTACCTAGCGGGGGCCCTGAATGAGCAGTTCTTC	CASSYLAGALNEQFF
TRBJ2-1	TRBD2	TRBV7-8	.	TGTGCCAGCAGCGGGACTACCACCGGGAGCTACAATGAGCAGTTCTTC	CASSGTTTGSYNEQFF
TRBJ2-7	TRBD2	TRBV18	.	TGTGCCAGCTCACTCGGGGGGAGCGTCTACGAGCAGTACTTC	CASSLGGSVYEQYF
TRBJ1-1	.	TRBV5-1	.	TGCGCCAGCAGCCCCTCGAGGGATAACACTGAAGCTTTCTTT	CASSPSRDNTEAFF
TRBJ1-1	.	TRBV10-2	.	TGCGCCAGCAGTGAGTCCCAATCAGCTTTCTTT	CASSESQSAFF
TRBJ2-7	.	TRBV11-2	few	TGTGCCAGCAGCTTAGACAGGGCCTACGAGCAGTACTTC	CASSLDRAYEQYF
TRBJ1-1	TRBD1	TRBV6-1	.	TGTGCCAGCAGTGAAGTCAGAGCAGGGGGGAAAGCTTTCTTT	CASSEVRAGGKAFF
TRBJ2-2	.	TRBV2	.	TGTGCCAGCAGTCGTCTCGGGGAAGCTAACACCGGGGAGCTGTTTTTT	CASSRLGEANTGELFF
TRBJ2-5	.	TRBV10-3	.	TGTGCCATCAGTGAGGAGGAGACCCAGTACTTC	CAISEEETQYF
TRBJ2-7	.	TRBV10-3	.	TGTGCCACCCGGATGGACATCAGCTCCTACGAGCAGTACTTC	CATRMDISSYEQYF
TRBJ1-2	.	TRBV21-1	.	TGTGCCAGCGAGCCCCGACAGGATAGCTATGGCTACACCTTC	CASEPRQDSYGYTF